A single sample is the source of the 11 T cell receptor beta chains below, sequenced in a study of T-cell reconstitution after alpha-beta-depleted transplantation in children. Preparing the TCRbeta library involved the use of unique molecular identifiers. TCRdb processed the PCR reads anew with MiXCR; each CDR3 protein has one entry. The sample lists around 580,000 distinct CDR3 sequences, 25% to 30% seen once, with 30% to 45% in the top ten. The sample here was PBMCs, taken before TCRalphabeta/CD19-depleted stem cell transplant. These receptors all come from a boy younger than two with Wiskott-Aldrich syndrome, due to receive a stem cell transplant.

This chain connects TRBV6-1 to TRBJ1-2; D might be TRBD1 (5 bases). The CDR3 is made up of 17 amino acids. CDR1 MNHNS and CDR2 SASEGT come from the germline V gene. V shed 7 bases and J shed 2 bases, with 23 bases lying between them. The CDR3 loop is CASIATFRDGGNYGYTF. Written as DNA, the CDR3 is TGTGCCAGCATAGCAACCTTCCGGGACGGCGGAAACTATGGCTACACCTTC.

This clonotype was detected a few times. CDR3 in amino acids: CSAREGGRFETQYF. The CDR3 DNA follows: TGCAGTGCTAGAGAGGGTGGCAGATTCGAGACCCAGTACTTC. The chain recombines TRBV20-1 with TRBJ2-5; D is unclear. Germline V lookup: CDR1 DFQATT, CDR2 SNEGSKA (reference sequence). With 0 bases removed from V and 5 bases from J, the gap between germline ends came to 13 bases. The CDR3 sequence is 14 residues long.

This clonotype was seen a handful of times. The rearrangement joins TRBV10-3 to TRBJ1-3; 7 bases are a match to TRBD1. Germline V gives CDR1 ENHRY, CDR2 SYGVKD. V shed 7 bases, J shed 2 bases, and the junction held 14 bases outside the gene matches. The CDR3 contains 17 residues. The CDR3 DNA is TGTGCCATCAAATCGGAGCACAGGGGATTAACTGGAAACACCATATATTTT. It encodes CAIKSEHRGLTGNTIYF.

The genes are TRBV4-1 and TRBJ2-1; D call uncertain. Trimming left V 0 bases short and J 12 bases short, with 15 bases between. CDR1 and CDR2 from the germline V gene are MGHRA and YSYEKL. This CDR3 has 14 residues. The CDR3 reads CASSQDSWLNRQFF. The CDR3 nucleotides are TGCGCCAGCAGCCAAGATTCCTGGCTCAATCGGCAGTTCTTC.

This rearrangement joins TRBV5-1 to TRBJ2-5, with 12 bases lining up with TRBD1. From germline, CDR1 is SGHRS and CDR2 YFSETQ. This CDR3 comprises 19 residues. V dropped 1 base and J dropped 5; count of bases not matched to a gene: 15. Here the CDR3 DNA reads TGCGCCAGCAGCTTGCTGCCGGGACAGGGGGCGCTGAGTCGTGAGACCCAGTACTTC. This sequence encodes CASSLLPGQGALSRETQYF.

The rearrangement uses TRBV27 and TRBJ2-1, with D possibly matching TRBD1 (6 bases). Looked up from germline, CDR1 is MNHEY and CDR2 is SMNVEV (reference sequence). The CDR3 is 14 amino acids. V gave up 8 bases and J gave up 4 bases, with 15 bases separating them. The CDR3 reads CASVGAAGYNEQFF. CDR3 DNA: TGTGCCAGCGTGGGGGCAGCAGGATACAATGAGCAGTTCTTC.

This clonotype was seen a handful of times. The chain employs TRBV5-1 and TRBJ2-1, with 7 positions matching TRBD2. Unmatched junction bases numbered 10, after V lost 4 bases and J lost 0 bases. Germline assignment: CDR1 SGHRS and CDR2 YFSETQ. CDR3 length equals 17 residues. The chain's CDR3 is CASSPGAGTSSYNEQFF. Here the CDR3 DNA reads TGCGCCAGCAGCCCGGGAGCGGGGACGAGCTCCTACAATGAGCAGTTCTTC. The full variable domain, rest sourced from reference TRBV5-1 and TRBJ2-1, is KAGVTQTPRYLIKTRGQQVTLSCSPISGHRSVSWYQQTPGQGLQFLFEYFSETQRNKGNFPGRFSGRQFSNSRSEMNVSTLELGDSALYLCASSPGAGTSSYNEQFFGPGTRLTVL.

This clonotype was found a few times. This chain uses TRBV9 with TRBJ2-7; the D gene is possibly TRBD2 (5 bases). Germline V gene data show CDR1 as SGDLS and CDR2 as YYNGEE. V lost 1 base to trimming and J lost 2 bases, with 10 bases between them. The length of the CDR3 is 14 residues. The CDR3: CASSVRSGPYEQYF. For the CDR3, the DNA is TGTGCCAGCAGCGTACGGAGCGGACCCTACGAGCAGTACTTC.

The CDR3 DNA sequence: TGTGCCAGCAGTTTAAGCTCGGGACTAGCGGGCGGCTTGCCCAATGAGCAGTTCTTC. As protein: CASSLSSGLAGGLPNEQFF. The genes are TRBV28 and TRBJ2-1; 12 bases agree with TRBD2. This CDR3 is built from 19 residues. CDR1 and CDR2 (germline): MDHEN, SYDVKM. J gave up 6 bases and V 2 bases, and 14 bases lay outside the gene matches. Together with reference TRBV28 and TRBJ2-1, the CDR3 gives the full variable domain: DVKVTQSSRYLVKRTGEKVFLECVQDMDHENMFWYRQDPGLGLRLIYFSYDVKMKEKGDIPEGYSVSREKKERFSLILESASTNQTSMYLCASSLSSGLAGGLPNEQFFGPGTRLTVL.

This clonotype was seen a few times. The chain has TRBV15 and TRBJ2-5; TRBD2 aligns across 11 bases. CDR1 LNHNV and CDR2 YYDKDF come from the germline V gene (reference sequence). This CDR3 has 18 residues. J gave up 4 bases and V 0 bases, and 10 bases lay outside the gene matches. The CDR3 is CATSRDPEGLAGGETQYF. The CDR3 nucleotides read TGTGCCACCAGCAGAGATCCCGAGGGCCTAGCGGGAGGAGAGACCCAGTACTTC.

The genes are TRBV5-1 and TRBJ2-1, with a tentative D call TRBD2 (5 bases). The germline CDR1 and CDR2 sequences are SGHRS and YFSETQ. The CDR3 has 13 amino acids. V lost 4 bases, J lost 9 bases, and 14 bases lay in between. The CDR3 sequence: CASSRRSTGEQFF. Here the CDR3 DNA reads TGCGCCAGCAGCCGGAGGAGCACTGGTGAGCAGTTCTTC.